This T cell receptor beta chain was observed in a study of cytomegalovirus exposure and HLA in healthy donors (dated by TCRdb to 2016 to 2017). In terms of the full investigation: An earlier analysis of a few hundred of the donors reported approximately 260 Gb of sequence data and 95 million to 120 million unique TCR beta sequences obtained from about 200 million T cells. Roughly 5 DR-DQ haplotypes were handled as single units for association and clustering, since linkage in the cohort was strong. The study used immunosequencing to profile the T cell repertoires of 600 to 850 subjects and linked those repertoires to cytomegalovirus serostatus. The study was designed to test whether signatures of past pathogen exposure could be identified by cataloging public T cell receptors. An earlier analysis of 500 to 750 of the donors applied high-throughput TCR beta sequencing to assess whether each TCR beta V gene segment acted as functional or pseudogenic. Across 300 to 400 genotyped donors of the cohort, an average of roughly 200,000 unique TCR beta nucleotide sequences per donor were sequenced, and 15% to 20% of those sequences were non-productive. Among the roughly 430 genotyped donors, approximately 76% belonged to the genetic ancestry cluster associated with self-reported Caucasian donors. Donor age, sex, ethnicity and CMV serostatus were collected together with the repertoire data. An early release covering 550 to 650 HLA-typed donors comprised about 320 gigabases of sequencing data and around 80 million unique TCR sequences. To predict cytomegalovirus infection status, the study brought together high-throughput TCR immunosequencing, statistical association of individual TCRs with disease status, and machine learning. Both class I and class II loci were covered by HLA typing, at four-digit resolution. All discovery cohort repertoires had been generated using a single sequencing platform. Besides the first cohort of 500 to 700 subjects, a separate validation cohort made up of 120 different subjects was used. A later analysis re-analyzed previously published TCR beta repertoires from 550 to 700 donors and added high-resolution HLA genotyping to study TCR occurrence patterns. In a later genetic analysis, genome-wide SNP genotypes for about 60% of the 666 donors were used, and that subset was treated as a discovery cohort. Rather than drawing on any new phenotypic data, the later analysis identified candidate immune exposures from TCR beta sequences and the way those sequences occurred across donors. Typing coverage varied by locus: about 629-640 donors for A, B, C, DRB1 and DQB1; about 520 for DQA1; 600 to 610 for DPA1; more than 450 for DPB1.

In total, 666 healthy bone marrow donors made up the cohort. Cohort members were all nominally healthy when sampled, although unrecorded immune exposures were likely present. The donor was CMV seronegative and belonged to the group of several hundred seronegative cohort members. A peripheral blood sample was collected from each donor, and TCR beta sequencing was performed on peripheral blood mononuclear cells. Genomic DNA was extracted from the blood cell samples with the Qiagen DNeasy Blood Extraction Kit. The investigation overall reported the following: V-gene and J-gene trimming of TCR beta chains was associated with a missense DCLRE1C variant in a later genetic analysis, and the association was replicated in an independent cohort. A cluster of highly shared sequence variants was judged likely to be a technical artifact of the sequencing pipeline. A later analysis found that HLA-associated TCR beta chains were more clonally expanded and had lower generation probabilities than equally common non-associated chains. Cytomegalovirus status was reported to be diagnosed by the classifier with high specificity and sensitivity in both the original and validation cohorts. According to a later analysis, most CMV-associated TCR beta chains appeared to be HLA-restricted, and the HLA associations seemed to be driven largely by CMV exposure. Because the 87-base-pair reads could not distinguish some IMGT-functional V segments, including TRBV6-2 and TRBV6-3, those segments were excluded. A further reported finding was that TCR beta sequences accurately predicted the HLA-A and HLA-B alleles for most subjects in the first cohort. When HLA alleles, especially DR and DQ, strongly co-occurred, TCR associations were difficult to assign to individual alleles. Three of the identified cytomegalovirus-associated TCR beta chains were confirmed in vitro to be specific for cytomegalovirus antigens. At a false discovery rate of 0.05, a later analysis linked 16,951 TCR beta sequences to specific HLA alleles. A later genetic analysis reported fewer N-insertions in productive TCRs among donors in an Asian-associated ancestry cluster than the roughly 700-donor mean. It was suggested by the authors that the approach could potentially be generalized to other disease states and immunological phenotypes. HLA typing was unavailable for some donors at each locus, so association tests used only the typed subset. Only TCR beta chains were sequenced in this cohort, and the absence of alpha or paired-chain data limited detectable features. According to a later analysis, parvovirus B19, influenza, CMV and Epstein-Barr virus appeared linked to several top co-occurrence clusters. In the study, around 150 TCR beta chains were listed as associated with cytomegalovirus. Linkage disequilibrium might explain the correlated functional status among segregating V segments, but an unknown experimental factor could not be ruled out. CMV serostatus was the only immune exposure information available for the cohort. According to a later analysis, TCR association rates differed among HLA loci, with DRB1 alleles showing the most associated TCRs and HLA-C alleles showing the fewest. An earlier analysis of roughly 570 of the donors showed that most TCR beta V segments appeared in productive rearrangements either about 87% or about 30% of the time, which broadly matched IMGT annotations. Approximately 16 rarely observed V segments, including chromosome 9 orphons, were excluded from the earlier analysis of approximately 500 of the donors because counts were too low. The presence/absence analyses assumed that sequencing depth was roughly uniform across donors, and that assumption may not be true. Most TCR sequences were seen in very few donors, while some public TCRs were found in many individuals.

Reading the germline V gene gives CDR1 SGHRS and CDR2 YFSETQ. V is reduced by 0 bases and J by 1 base, leaving a spacing of 13 bases between them. From its cysteine to its phenylalanine, the CDR3 spans 16 amino acids. The CDR3 DNA has 48 bases and is translated from base 1. As regards this clone: What this receptor recognizes is not known.

The library was obtained by the immunoSEQ multiplex PCR assay. For the multiplex PCR, a mixture combining 60 forward primers for TCR Vbeta segments and 13 reverse primers for TCR Jbeta segments was used. Amplification of the CDR3 region of rearranged TCR beta genes was performed with a multiplex PCR assay on genomic DNA. The Illumina HiSeq System was used to sequence the amplified TCR beta libraries as 87-base-pair reads. Per the source publication's procedure: A later analysis counted about 80 million unique TCR beta chains across the 640 or so repertoires, and 9.5 million to 11 million of these chains were shared by at least two donors. Raw reads were error-corrected and collapsed into unique sequences with a nearest-neighbor algorithm that merged closely related sequences to remove PCR and sequencing errors. To assign V, D and J gene segments, CDR3 sequences were aligned to IMGT reference sequences. For a sequence to be retained, at least a six-nucleotide match to both a V gene segment and a J gene segment was required. A rearrangement counted as productive if the CDR3 had no stop codons and remained in frame with V and J, and every other rearrangement counted as non-productive. Following IMGT convention, CDR3 was defined as the stretch from the second conserved V-encoded cysteine to the conserved J-encoded phenylalanine. The earlier analysis of some 580 of the donors excluded any sequence lacking an unambiguous match to a single V gene segment. In an earlier analysis of approximately 550 of the donors, V segments were called functional above 56.7% productive rearrangements and were called segregating when the between-donor standard deviation exceeded 5%. A statistical classification framework was developed to diagnose cytomegalovirus status using the catalog of TCR beta chain sequences. In a later analysis, V and J genes were assigned by comparing TCR nucleotide sequences against IMGT/GENE-DB human TR gene sequences. The TCRdist pipeline was used in a later analysis to assign CDR3 sequences and most-parsimonious VDJ recombination scenarios. In a later analysis, every TCR beta chain was defined by the combination of its CDR3 amino acid sequence and its V-gene family, and reads without a unique V-gene family were dropped. As a way to deal with suspected cross-contamination and a sequencing artifact, a later analysis dropped 450 to 600 nucleotide sequences that were highly shared and had low generation probability. A later analysis calculated a clonal expansion index for each public chain from normalized within-repertoire ranks of inferred template counts. In a later analysis, generation probabilities were computed with a VDJ recombination model fitted to out-of-frame rearrangements, and the resulting probabilities were checked against IGoR. Hypergeometric tests were used in a later analysis to score TCR-TCR, TCR-HLA and TCR-CMV co-occurrence, with a repertoire-size bias correction applied to the TCR pairs. False discovery rates were estimated in a later analysis by permuting HLA or CMV assignments 20 times. In a later analysis, co-occurring TCRs were grouped with DBSCAN, and TCRdist sequence similarity was added when clustering was performed within HLA-allele-positive subsets. Repertoires with fewer than 30,000 or more than 120,000 public chains were left out of co-occurrence clustering, as were four to six repertoires with anomalous nucleotide sharing. TCRdb holds this immuneACCESS table with in-frame rearrangements only. Some clones are missing; in checked studies, unresolved V genes explain under half, and the rest has no known cause. That table gives V, J and clone size, and the DNA gave D and trimming. The sample's table lists a count of some 83,000 clones. The ten top clones hold 1.1% of the sample.

Sequenced material: PBMCs. The V gene is TRBV5-1 and the J gene is TRBJ1-1, with no D gene named confidently. The sequence derives from a young woman in good health and CMV-seronegative. The CDR3 reads as follows: CASSLASARGNTEAFF. The bases read TGCGCCAGCAGCTTGGCCTCGGCTCGGGGGAACACTGAAGCTTTCTTT.